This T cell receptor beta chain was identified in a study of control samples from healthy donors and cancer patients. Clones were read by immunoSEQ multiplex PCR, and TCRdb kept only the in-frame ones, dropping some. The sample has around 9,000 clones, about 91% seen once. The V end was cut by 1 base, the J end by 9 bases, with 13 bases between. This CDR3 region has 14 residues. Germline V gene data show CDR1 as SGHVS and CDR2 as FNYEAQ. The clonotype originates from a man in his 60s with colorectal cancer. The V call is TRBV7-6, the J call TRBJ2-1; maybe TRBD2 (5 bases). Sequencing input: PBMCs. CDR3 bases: TGTGCCAGCAGCTTAGTACCCGAGGGCACTGAGCAGTTCTTC. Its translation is CASSLVPEGTEQFF.